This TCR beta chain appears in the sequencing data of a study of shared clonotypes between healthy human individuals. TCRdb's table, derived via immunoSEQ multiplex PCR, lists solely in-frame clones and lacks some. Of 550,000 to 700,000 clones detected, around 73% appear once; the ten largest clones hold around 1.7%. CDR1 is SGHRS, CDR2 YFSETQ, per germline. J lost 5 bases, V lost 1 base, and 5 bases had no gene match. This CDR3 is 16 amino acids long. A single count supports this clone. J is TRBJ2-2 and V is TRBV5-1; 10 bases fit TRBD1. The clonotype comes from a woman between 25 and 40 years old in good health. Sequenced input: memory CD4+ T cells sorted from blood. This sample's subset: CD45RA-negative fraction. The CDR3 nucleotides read TGCGCCAGCAGCTTGTGGGGGACAGGGGAGACCGGGGAGCTGTTTTTT. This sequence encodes CASSLWGTGETGELFF. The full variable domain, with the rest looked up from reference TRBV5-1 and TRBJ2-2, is KAGVTQTPRYLIKTRGQQVTLSCSPISGHRSVSWYQQTPGQGLQFLFEYFSETQRNKGNFPGRFSGRQFSNSRSEMNVSTLELGDSALYLCASSLWGTGETGELFFGEGSRLTVL.